A selection of T cell receptor beta chains follows, all from one sample in a study of blood T cell repertoires in COVID-19. Assay used: immunoSEQ multiplex PCR; TCRdb lists only in-frame clones, some missing. The data contain some 230,000 clones, 82% of them seen just once; the ten biggest clones take up 8% to 10%. Sequenced material: peripheral blood. The receptors here all came from an elderly woman with COVID-19, enrolled during active disease. Both conserved end residues are trimmed from each CDR3.

j_call	v_call	cdr3_aa
TRBJ2-5	TRBV19	ASSISGLRTETQY
TRBJ2-1	TRBV7-9	ASSLRGGPPNEQF
TRBJ1-2	TRBV5-1	ASSLAGTGGLGT
TRBJ1-5	TRBV5-1	ASSTDGGQPQH
TRBJ1-2	TRBV25-1	AHPVVYGYT
TRBJ2-7	TRBV19	APKGLAGGPGYEQY
TRBJ2-1	TRBV6-2/TRBV6-3	ASSPSGGSYNEQF
TRBJ2-2	TRBV7-8	ASRLDLTNTGELF
TRBJ1-1	TRBV13	ASSPNQFGTGSLANTEAF
TRBJ1-1	TRBV6-5	ASSYGARANTEAF
TRBJ2-7	TRBV28	ASSGPEAGGFGHEQY
TRBJ2-3	TRBV19	ASSGGFSTDTQY
TRBJ1-1	TRBV30	AWSLTGPGTEAF
TRBJ2-1	TRBV5-1	ASSLEMSGTYNEQF
TRBJ1-2	TRBV6-5	ASSYKQDDGYT
TRBJ2-1	TRBV2	ASSIGTSYVNEQF
TRBJ1-5	TRBV5-5	ASSLQGGGQPQH
TRBJ1-1	TRBV7-9	ASTGLAGAEAF
TRBJ2-2	TRBV3-1/TRBV3-2	ASSLYRGGADTGELF
TRBJ1-5	TRBV7-2	ASSNRDSYGPQH
TRBJ1-1	TRBV30	AWNLPTGLEAF
TRBJ2-1	TRBV7-3	ASSPRLADLGEQF
TRBJ2-1	TRBV6-2/TRBV6-3	ASSYRLAQSSYNEQF
TRBJ2-2	TRBV7-2	ASSFQLASNTGELF
TRBJ1-2	TRBV12-3/TRBV12-4	ASSLTTYGYT
TRBJ1-1	TRBV7-9	ASSLGQGVEAF
TRBJ1-1	TRBV18	ASSQSRGPGEAF
TRBJ2-7	TRBV7-9	ASSLNVGAYEQY
TRBJ2-4	TRBV19	ASSTGLAEDKNIQY
TRBJ1-5	TRBV19	ASSIGGKPQH
TRBJ1-3	TRBV18	ASSPREQGNTIY
TRBJ1-2	TRBV28	ASSFRGRNSPGYT
TRBJ1-2	TRBV5-6	ASRGTGQFYGYT
TRBJ2-7	TRBV30	AWSVSGTGVNEQY
TRBJ2-3	TRBV7-2	ASRGGRSSTDTQY
TRBJ1-5	TRBV28	ASSLPVRQPQH
TRBJ1-6	TRBV2	ASIHRDRRDSPLH
TRBJ2-5	TRBV2	ASGQGETQY
TRBJ2-2	TRBV7-9	ASSLSQGDFDTGELF
TRBJ1-1	TRBV29-1	SARNTEAF
TRBJ1-2	TRBV6-6	ASSLTPGRLYYGYT
TRBJ2-5	TRBV4-1	ASSPLPSGFRQETQY
TRBJ1-2	TRBV3-1/TRBV3-2	ASITGFNGYT
TRBJ2-6	TRBV7-9	ASSTVRQAGANVLT
TRBJ1-6	TRBV27	ASSPTGSFSSYNSPLH
TRBJ2-7	TRBV5-1	ASSPTSGSYEQY
TRBJ2-5	TRBV5-1	ASSLAFSGRQETQY
TRBJ2-6	TRBV5-4	ASSFTGGAGANVLT